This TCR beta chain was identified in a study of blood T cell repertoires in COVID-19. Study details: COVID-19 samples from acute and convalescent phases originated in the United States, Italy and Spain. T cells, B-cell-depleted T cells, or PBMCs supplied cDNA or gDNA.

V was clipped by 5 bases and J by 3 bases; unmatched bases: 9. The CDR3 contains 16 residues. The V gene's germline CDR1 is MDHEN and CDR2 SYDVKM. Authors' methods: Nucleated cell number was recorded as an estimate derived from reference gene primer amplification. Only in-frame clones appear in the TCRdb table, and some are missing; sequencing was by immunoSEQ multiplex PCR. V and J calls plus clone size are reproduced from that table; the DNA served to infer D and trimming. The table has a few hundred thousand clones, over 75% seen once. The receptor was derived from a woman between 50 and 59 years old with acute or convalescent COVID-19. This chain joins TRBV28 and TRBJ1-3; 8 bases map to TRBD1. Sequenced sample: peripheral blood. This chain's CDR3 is CASSTPSDRVGNTIYF. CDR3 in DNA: TGTGCCAGCAGTACCCCCTCGGACAGGGTTGGAAACACCATATATTTT. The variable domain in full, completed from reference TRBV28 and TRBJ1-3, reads DVKVTQSSRYLVKRTGEKVFLECVQDMDHENMFWYRQDPGLGLRLIYFSYDVKMKEKGDIPEGYSVSREKKERFSLILESASTNQTSMYLCASSTPSDRVGNTIYFGEGSWLTVV.